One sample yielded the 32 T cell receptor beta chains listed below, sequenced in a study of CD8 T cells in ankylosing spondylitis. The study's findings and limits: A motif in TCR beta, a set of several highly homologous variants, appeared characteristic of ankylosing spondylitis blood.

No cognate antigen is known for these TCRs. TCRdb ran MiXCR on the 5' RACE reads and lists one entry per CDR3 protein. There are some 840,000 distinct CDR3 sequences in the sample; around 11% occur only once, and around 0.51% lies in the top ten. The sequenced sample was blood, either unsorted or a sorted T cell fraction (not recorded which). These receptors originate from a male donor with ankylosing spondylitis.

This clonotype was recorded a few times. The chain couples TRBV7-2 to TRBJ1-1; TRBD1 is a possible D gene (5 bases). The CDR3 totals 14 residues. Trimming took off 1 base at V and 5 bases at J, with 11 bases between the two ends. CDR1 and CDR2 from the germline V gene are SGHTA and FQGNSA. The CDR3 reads CASSLETWGTEAFF. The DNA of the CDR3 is TGTGCCAGCAGCTTAGAGACGTGGGGGACTGAAGCTTTCTTT.

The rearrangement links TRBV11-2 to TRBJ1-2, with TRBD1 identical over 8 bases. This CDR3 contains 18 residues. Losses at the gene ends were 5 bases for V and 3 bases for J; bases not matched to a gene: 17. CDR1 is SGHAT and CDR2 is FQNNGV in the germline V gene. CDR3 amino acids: CASSPIARGQGLYYGYTF. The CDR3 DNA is TGTGCCAGCAGCCCAATTGCCCGCGGACAGGGATTATACTATGGCTACACCTTC.

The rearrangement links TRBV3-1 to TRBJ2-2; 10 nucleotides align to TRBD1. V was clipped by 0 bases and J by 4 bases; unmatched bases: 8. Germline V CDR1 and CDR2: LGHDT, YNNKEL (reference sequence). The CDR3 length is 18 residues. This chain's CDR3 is CASSQEGTRDRGTGELFF. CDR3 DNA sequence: TGTGCCAGCAGCCAAGAAGGGACAAGGGACAGGGGCACCGGGGAGCTGTTTTTT.

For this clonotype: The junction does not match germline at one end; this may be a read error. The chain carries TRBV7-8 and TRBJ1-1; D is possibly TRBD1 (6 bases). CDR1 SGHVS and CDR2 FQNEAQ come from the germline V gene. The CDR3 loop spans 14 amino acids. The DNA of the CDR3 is TGTGTCAGCAGCTGGGGACACCTGAACACTGAAGCTTTCTTT. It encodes CVSSWGHLNTEAFF.

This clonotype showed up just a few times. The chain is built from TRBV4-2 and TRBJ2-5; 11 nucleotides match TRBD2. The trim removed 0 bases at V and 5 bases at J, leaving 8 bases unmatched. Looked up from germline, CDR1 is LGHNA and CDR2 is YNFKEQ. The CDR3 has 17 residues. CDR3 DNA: TGTGCCAGCAGCCAAGACGTTCTAGCGGGAGGAAGGGAGACCCAGTACTTC. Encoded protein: CASSQDVLAGGRETQYF.

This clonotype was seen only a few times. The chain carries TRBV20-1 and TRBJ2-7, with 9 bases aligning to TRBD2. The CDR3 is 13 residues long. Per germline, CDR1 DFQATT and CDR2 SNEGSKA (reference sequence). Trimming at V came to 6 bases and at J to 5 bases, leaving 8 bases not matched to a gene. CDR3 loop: CSAPRGRAHEQYF. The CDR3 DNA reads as TGCAGTGCCCCCCGCGGGAGGGCCCACGAGCAGTACTTC.

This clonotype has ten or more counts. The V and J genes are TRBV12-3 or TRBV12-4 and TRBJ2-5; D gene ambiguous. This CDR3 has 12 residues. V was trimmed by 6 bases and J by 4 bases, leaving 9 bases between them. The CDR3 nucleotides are TGTGCCAGCAGGCTCACGGGAGAGACCCAGTACTTC. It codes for CASRLTGETQYF.

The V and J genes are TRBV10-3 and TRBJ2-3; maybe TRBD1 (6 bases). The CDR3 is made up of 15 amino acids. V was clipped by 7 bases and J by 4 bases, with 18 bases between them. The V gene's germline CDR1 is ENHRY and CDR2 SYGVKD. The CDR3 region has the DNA TGTGCCATCAAGGGTGCACAGGGCGTCTCAGATACGCAGTATTTT. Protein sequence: CAIKGAQGVSDTQYF.

CDR3: CASSYIAGGNQPQHF. The CDR3 DNA follows: TGTGCCAGCAGTTACATTGCAGGGGGCAATCAGCCCCAGCATTTT. This chain connects TRBV6-5 to TRBJ1-5; TRBD1 might be the D (6 bases). Looked up from germline, CDR1 is MNHEY and CDR2 is SVGAGI. There are 15 residues in the CDR3. The V end lost 2 bases, the J end lost 2 bases, and 10 bases lay between the germline ends.

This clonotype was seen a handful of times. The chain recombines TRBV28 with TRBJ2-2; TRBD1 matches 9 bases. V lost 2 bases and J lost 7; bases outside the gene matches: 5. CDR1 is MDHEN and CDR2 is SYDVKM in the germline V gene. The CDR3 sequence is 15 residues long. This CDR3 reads CASSLGDREFGELFF. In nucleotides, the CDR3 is TGTGCCAGCAGTTTAGGGGACAGGGAATTCGGGGAGCTGTTTTTT.

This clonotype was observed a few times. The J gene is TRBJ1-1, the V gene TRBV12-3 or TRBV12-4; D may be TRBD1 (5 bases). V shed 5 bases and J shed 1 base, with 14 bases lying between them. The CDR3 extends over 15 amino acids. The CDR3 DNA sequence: TGTGCCAGCAGTGCGCAAGGGGAGAAGAACACTGAAGCTTTCTTT. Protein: CASSAQGEKNTEAFF.

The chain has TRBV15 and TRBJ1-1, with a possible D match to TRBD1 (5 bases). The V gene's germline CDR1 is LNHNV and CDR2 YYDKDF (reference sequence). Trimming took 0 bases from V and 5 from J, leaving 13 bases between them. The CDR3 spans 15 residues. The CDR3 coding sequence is TGTGCCACCAGCAGAGATGTGGCAGCAGGGACTGAAGCTTTCTTT. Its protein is CATSRDVAAGTEAFF.

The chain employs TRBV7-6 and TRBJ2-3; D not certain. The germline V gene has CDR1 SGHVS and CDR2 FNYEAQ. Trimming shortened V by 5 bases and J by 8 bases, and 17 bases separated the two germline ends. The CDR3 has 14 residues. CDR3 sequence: CASSPDQGIFTQYF. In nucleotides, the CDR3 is TGTGCCAGCAGCCCAGACCAAGGAATCTTTACGCAGTATTTT. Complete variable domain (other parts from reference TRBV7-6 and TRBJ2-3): GAGVSQSPRYKVTKRGQDVALRCDPISGHVSLYWYRQALGQGPEFLTYFNYEAQQDKSGLPNDRFSAERPEGSISTLTIQRTEQRDSAMYRCASSPDQGIFTQYFGPGTRLTVL.

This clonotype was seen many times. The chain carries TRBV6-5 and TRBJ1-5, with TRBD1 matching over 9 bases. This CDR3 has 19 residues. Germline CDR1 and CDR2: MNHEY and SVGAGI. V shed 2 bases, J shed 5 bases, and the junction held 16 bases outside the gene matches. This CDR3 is CASSYAPGQGRGGDQPQHF. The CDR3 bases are TGTGCCAGCAGTTACGCACCGGGACAGGGACGTGGGGGGGATCAGCCCCAGCATTTT.

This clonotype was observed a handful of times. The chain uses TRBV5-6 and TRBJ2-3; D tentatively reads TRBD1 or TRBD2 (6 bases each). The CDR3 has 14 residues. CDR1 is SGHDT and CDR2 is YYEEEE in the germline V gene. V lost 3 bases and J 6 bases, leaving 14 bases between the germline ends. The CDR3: CASSWGARADTQYF. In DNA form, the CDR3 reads TGTGCCAGCAGCTGGGGGGCCCGGGCGGATACGCAGTATTTT.

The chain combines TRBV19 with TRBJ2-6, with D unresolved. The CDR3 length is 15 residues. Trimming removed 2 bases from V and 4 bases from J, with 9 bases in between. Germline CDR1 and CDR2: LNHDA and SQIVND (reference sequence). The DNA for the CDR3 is TGTGCCAGTAGTATAAGGCCTGAGGGGGCCAACGTCCTGACTTTC. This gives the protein CASSIRPEGANVLTF.

CDR3 protein: CASSLATGMDYGYTF. The CDR3 coding sequence is TGCGCCAGCAGCTTGGCGACGGGCATGGACTATGGCTACACCTTC. The chain joins TRBV5-1 to TRBJ1-2; unclear D gene. This CDR3 comprises 15 residues. V lost 0 bases and J 3 bases, leaving 12 bases between the germline ends. CDR1 is SGHRS, CDR2 YFSETQ, per germline.

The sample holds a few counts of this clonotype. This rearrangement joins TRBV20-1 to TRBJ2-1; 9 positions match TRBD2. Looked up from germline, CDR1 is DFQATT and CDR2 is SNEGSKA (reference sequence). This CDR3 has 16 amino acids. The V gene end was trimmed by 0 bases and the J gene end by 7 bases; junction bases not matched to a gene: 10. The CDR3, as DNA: TGCAGTGCTAGAGATCCCAAAGCGGGAGGATCTAATGAGCAGTTCTTC. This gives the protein CSARDPKAGGSNEQFF.

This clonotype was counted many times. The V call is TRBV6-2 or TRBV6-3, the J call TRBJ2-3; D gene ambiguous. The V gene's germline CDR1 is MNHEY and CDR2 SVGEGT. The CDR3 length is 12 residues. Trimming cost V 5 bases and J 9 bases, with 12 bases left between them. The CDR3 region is CASSAPYDTQYF. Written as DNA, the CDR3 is TGTGCCAGCAGTGCGCCGTATGACACGCAGTATTTT.

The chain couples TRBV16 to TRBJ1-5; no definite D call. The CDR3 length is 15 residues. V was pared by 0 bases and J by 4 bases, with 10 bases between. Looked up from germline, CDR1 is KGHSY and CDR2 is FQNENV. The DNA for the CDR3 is TGTGCCAGCAGCCAATCGGTGGCGGTTAATCAGCCCCAGCATTTT. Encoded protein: CASSQSVAVNQPQHF.

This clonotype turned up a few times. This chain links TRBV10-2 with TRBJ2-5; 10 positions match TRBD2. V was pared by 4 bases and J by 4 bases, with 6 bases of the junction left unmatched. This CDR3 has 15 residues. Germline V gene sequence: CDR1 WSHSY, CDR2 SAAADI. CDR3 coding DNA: TGCGCCAGCAGTGGGCTAGCGGGAGTACGAGAGACCCAGTACTTC. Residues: CASSGLAGVRETQYF.

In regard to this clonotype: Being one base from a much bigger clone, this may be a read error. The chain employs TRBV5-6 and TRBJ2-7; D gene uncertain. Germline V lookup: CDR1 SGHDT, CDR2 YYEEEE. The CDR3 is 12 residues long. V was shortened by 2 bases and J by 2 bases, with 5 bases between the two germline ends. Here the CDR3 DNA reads TGTGCCAGCAGCTTATGGACCTACGAGCAGTACTTC. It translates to CASSLWTYEQYF.

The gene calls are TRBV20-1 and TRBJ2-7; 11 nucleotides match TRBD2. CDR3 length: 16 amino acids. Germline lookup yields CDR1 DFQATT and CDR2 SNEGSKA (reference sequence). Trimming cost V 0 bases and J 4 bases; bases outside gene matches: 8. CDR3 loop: CSARDPTGTSGYEQYF. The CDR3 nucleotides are TGCAGTGCTAGAGATCCCACCGGGACTAGCGGATACGAGCAGTACTTC.

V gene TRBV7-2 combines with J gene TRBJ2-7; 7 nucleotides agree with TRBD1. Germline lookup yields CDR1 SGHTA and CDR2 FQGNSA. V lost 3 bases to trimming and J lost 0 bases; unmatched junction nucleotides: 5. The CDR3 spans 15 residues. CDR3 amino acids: CASSFDRVSSYEQYF. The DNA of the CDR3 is TGTGCCAGCAGCTTTGACAGGGTCAGCTCCTACGAGCAGTACTTC.

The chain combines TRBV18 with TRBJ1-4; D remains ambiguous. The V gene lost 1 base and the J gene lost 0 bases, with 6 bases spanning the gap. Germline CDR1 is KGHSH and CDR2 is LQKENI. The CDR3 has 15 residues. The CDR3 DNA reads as TGTGCCAGCTCACCACTGGGTGCAACTAATGAAAAACTGTTTTTT. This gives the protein CASSPLGATNEKLFF.

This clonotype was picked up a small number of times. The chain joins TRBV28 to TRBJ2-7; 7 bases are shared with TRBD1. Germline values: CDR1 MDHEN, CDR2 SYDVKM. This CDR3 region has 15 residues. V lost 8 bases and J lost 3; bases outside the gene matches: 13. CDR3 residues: CASLTGTAANYEQYF. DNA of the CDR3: TGTGCCAGCTTGACCGGGACAGCGGCAAACTACGAGCAGTACTTC.

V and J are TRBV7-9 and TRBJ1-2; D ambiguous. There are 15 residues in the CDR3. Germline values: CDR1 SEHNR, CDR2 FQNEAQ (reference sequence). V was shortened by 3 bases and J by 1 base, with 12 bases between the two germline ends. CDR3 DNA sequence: TGTGCCAGCAGCTTCCCCCCCACAGATAACTATGGCTACACCTTC. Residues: CASSFPPTDNYGYTF.

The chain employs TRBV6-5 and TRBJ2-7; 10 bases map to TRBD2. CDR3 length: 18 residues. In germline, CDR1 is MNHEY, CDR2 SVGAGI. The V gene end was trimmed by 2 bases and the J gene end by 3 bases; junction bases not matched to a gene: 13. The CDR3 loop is CASSYLHHAGLAIYEQYF. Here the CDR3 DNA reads TGTGCCAGCAGTTACCTCCACCACGCGGGACTAGCGATCTACGAGCAGTACTTC.

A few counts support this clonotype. The CDR3 protein is CASSLVGASTEAFF. CDR3 DNA sequence: TGTGCCAGCAGCTTAGTAGGGGCGAGCACTGAAGCTTTCTTT. The J gene is TRBJ1-1, the V gene TRBV7-2; possibly TRBD1 for D (5 bases). The CDR3 runs to 14 residues. CDR1 SGHTA and CDR2 FQGNSA come from the germline V gene. Trimming took 1 base from V and 4 from J, leaving 10 bases between them.

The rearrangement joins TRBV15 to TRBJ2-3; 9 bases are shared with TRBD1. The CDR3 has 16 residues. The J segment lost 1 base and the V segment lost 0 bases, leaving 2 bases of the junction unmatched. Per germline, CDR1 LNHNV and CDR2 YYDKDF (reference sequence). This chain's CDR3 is CATSRDDRGGTDTQYF. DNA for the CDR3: TGTGCCACCAGCAGAGATGACAGGGGGGGCACAGATACGCAGTATTTT.

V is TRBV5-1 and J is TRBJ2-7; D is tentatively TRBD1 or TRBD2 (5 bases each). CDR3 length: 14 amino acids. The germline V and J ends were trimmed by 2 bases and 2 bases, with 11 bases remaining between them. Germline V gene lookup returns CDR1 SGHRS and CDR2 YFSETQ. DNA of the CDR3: TGCGCCAGCAGCTTTTGGGGGACCCCCTACGAGCAGTACTTC. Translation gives CASSFWGTPYEQYF.

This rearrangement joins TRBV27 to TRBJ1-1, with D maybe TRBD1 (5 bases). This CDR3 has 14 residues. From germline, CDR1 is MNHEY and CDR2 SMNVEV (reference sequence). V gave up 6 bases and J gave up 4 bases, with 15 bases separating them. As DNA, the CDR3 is TGTGCCAGCAGCTCCCCCGGGGCGGGCACTGAAGCTTTCTTT. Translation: CASSSPGAGTEAFF.